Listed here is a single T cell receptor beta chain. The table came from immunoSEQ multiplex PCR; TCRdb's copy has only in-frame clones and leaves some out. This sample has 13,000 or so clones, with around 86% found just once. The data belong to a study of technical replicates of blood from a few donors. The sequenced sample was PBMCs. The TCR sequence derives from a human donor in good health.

CDR3 residues: CASSFEGLNTEAFF. The CDR3 DNA reads as TGTGCCAGCAGTTTTGAGGGTCTGAACACTGAAGCTTTCTTT. The chain couples TRBV28 to TRBJ1-1, with no clear D. Between the trimmed V and J ends, which lost 3 bases and 0 bases, there was a span of 8 bases. This CDR3 contains 14 residues. Germline CDR1 is MDHEN and CDR2 is SYDVKM.